The present T cell receptor (beta chain) was sequenced within a study of T cells after yellow fever vaccination. Points from the study as a whole: Post-booster reappearance was seen for most primary-vaccination clones (roughly 96% CD4, about 88% CD8).

Each CDR3 protein is one row after TCRdb ran MiXCR on the 5' RACE reads. The table includes fewer than 350,000 distinct CDR3 sequences, 7.5% to 9% detected once. The CDR3 length is 12 residues. Per germline, CDR1 SEHNR and CDR2 FQNEAQ (reference sequence). Turning to this clonotype: As yet, its antigen is unknown. A read error may produce the germline difference seen at one junction end.

Sample: PBMCs, taken on the day of the first yellow fever vaccination. The source is a man between 18 and 35 years old who received the YFV17D yellow fever vaccine. The chain is built from TRBV7-9 and TRBJ1-1; D is uncertain. The DNA of the CDR3 is TGTGCCAGCAGCGGACGGAACACTAAAGCTTTCTTT. Its translation is CASSGRNTKAFF. The full variable domain, rest sourced from reference TRBV7-9 and TRBJ1-1, is DTGVSQNPRHKITKRGQNVTFRCDPISEHNRLYWYRQTLGQGPEFLTYFQNEAQLEKSRLLSDRFSAERPKGSFSTLEIQRTEQGDSAMYLCASSGRNTKAFFGQGTRLTVV.